This T cell receptor beta chain was identified during a study of blood T cell repertoires in COVID-19. Background on the study: Sites in the United States, Italy and Spain provided acute and convalescent COVID-19 samples. T cells, B-cell-depleted T cells, or PBMCs provided the cDNA or gDNA that served as material.

How the authors handled the data: Scientists estimated how many nucleated cells there were by amplifying reference gene primers. Profiled with immunoSEQ multiplex PCR; TCRdb holds only in-frame clones, not every one. V and J calls and clone size are given by that table; D and trimming were obtained from the DNA. The profile covers around 180,000 clones, with 76% appearing a single time and about a sixth taken by the ten largest. Grouping used clinical history reported by participants in a survey and questionnaire. The trim removed 4 bases at V and 7 bases at J, leaving 5 bases unmatched. The CDR3 loop spans 14 amino acids. Germline lookup yields CDR1 SGHRS and CDR2 YFSETQ. In its sample, this clone was seen once.

Sequenced sample: PBMCs or T cells enriched from blood (not recorded which). The source of this sequence is a woman between 45 and 65 years old with acute COVID-19. The chain links TRBV5-1 to TRBJ1-6, with 7 positions matching TRBD1. CDR3: CASSRDRKNSPLHF. DNA of the CDR3: TGCGCCAGCAGCCGGGACAGAAAGAATTCACCCCTCCACTTT.